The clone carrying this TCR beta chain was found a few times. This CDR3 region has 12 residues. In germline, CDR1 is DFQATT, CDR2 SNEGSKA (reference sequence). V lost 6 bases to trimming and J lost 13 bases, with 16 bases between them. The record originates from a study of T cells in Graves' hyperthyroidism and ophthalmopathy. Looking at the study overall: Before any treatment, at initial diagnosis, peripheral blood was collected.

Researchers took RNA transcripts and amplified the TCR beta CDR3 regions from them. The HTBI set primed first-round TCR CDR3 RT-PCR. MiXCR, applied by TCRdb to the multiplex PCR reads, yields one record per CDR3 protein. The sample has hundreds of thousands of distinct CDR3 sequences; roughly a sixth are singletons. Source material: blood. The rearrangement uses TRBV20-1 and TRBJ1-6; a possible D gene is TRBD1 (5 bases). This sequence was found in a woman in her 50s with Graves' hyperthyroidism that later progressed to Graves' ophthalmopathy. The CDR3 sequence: CSATNQRQPLHF. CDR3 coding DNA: TGCAGTGCAACCAACCAACGACAGCCCCTCCACTTT.